This entry lists 5 T cell receptor beta chains sequenced from one sample in a study of T cells after yellow fever vaccination. A single record per CDR3 protein comes from TCRdb applying MiXCR to the 5' RACE reads. The sample lists around 310,000 distinct CDR3 sequences, 3.5% to 4.5% occurring once. This material consisted of PBMCs, taken 15 days after the yellow fever booster vaccination. The receptors stem from a man younger than 35 who received the YFV17D yellow fever vaccine.

This clonotype came up a few times. V and J are TRBV6-5 and TRBJ2-5, with 10 bases matching TRBD2. V lost 0 bases, J lost 2 bases, and 3 bases stayed unmatched. Germline V CDR1 and CDR2: MNHEY, SVGAGI. CDR3 length: 16 residues. Here the CDR3 reads CASSYSTSGSQETQYF. In DNA form, the CDR3 reads TGTGCCAGCAGTTACTCGACTAGCGGGTCACAAGAGACCCAGTACTTC.

Many counts were recorded for this clonotype. The V call is TRBV29-1, the J call TRBJ1-2, with no clear D. Germline CDR1 reads SQVTM; CDR2 reads ANQGSEA. The CDR3 loop spans 15 amino acids. Deletions cut 1 base from V and 2 bases from J, with 14 bases between. The CDR3 DNA is TGCAGCGTTGAAGTCCCGACGTACTGGAACTATGGCTACACCTTC. This sequence encodes CSVEVPTYWNYGYTF. The entire variable domain, with the rest obtained from reference TRBV29-1 and TRBJ1-2, is as follows: SAVISQKPSRDICQRGTSLTIQCQVDSQVTMMFWYRQQPGQSLTLIATANQGSEATYESGFVIDKFPISRPNLTFSTLTVSNMSPEDSSIYLCSVEVPTYWNYGYTFGSGTRLTVV.

The V call is TRBV5-5, the J call TRBJ1-6, with 8 bases lining up with TRBD1. The length of the CDR3 is 16 residues. The germline CDR1 and CDR2 sequences are SGHKS and YYEKEE (reference sequence). The trim removed 8 bases at V and 2 bases at J, leaving 9 bases unmatched. CDR3 residues: CASSGDRWTYNSPLHF. Written as DNA, the CDR3 is TGTGCCAGTAGTGGGGACAGGTGGACCTATAATTCACCCCTCCACTTT.

This clonotype was observed at least ten times. This chain links TRBV15 with TRBJ1-2, with 12 bases fitting TRBD1. CDR3 length: 18 amino acids. With V trimmed by 2 bases and J by 3 bases, 10 bases remained unmatched. From germline, CDR1 is LNHNV and CDR2 YYDKDF (reference sequence). This CDR3 reads CATSRQLGTGGAYYGYTF. The CDR3 DNA follows: TGTGCCACCAGCAGACAGCTCGGGACAGGGGGCGCGTACTATGGCTACACCTTC.

This clonotype was observed many times. The chain links TRBV7-3 to TRBJ2-2; no reliable D call. In germline, CDR1 is SGHTA, CDR2 FQGTGA. The CDR3 length is 14 residues. V was trimmed by 5 bases and J by 6 bases, leaving 13 bases between them. CDR3 bases: TGTGCCAGCAGCCCTGACGGTCCCGCCGGGGAGCTGTTTTTT. Amino acid sequence: CASSPDGPAGELFF.